The rows below give T cell receptor beta chains drawn from one sample of a study of spatial heterogeneity in lung cancer. TCRdb re-analysed the 5' RACE reads in MiXCR, keeping a single row per CDR3 protein. The table has 40,000 or so distinct CDR3 sequences, about 11% seen once. The material sequenced was PBMCs, taken at follow-up. Receptors were obtained from a female donor with early-stage non-small cell lung cancer. CDR3s leave out the opening cysteine and the closing phenylalanine or tryptophan. Each record gives: CDR3 protein, J gene, CDR3 length, V gene.

ASRLGQGGQPQH | TRBJ1-5 | 12 | TRBV28
ASSLLGVEKLF | TRBJ1-4 | 11 | TRBV27
ASSPDRRETQY | TRBJ2-5 | 11 | TRBV5-1
ASSLDTLGQETQY | TRBJ2-5 | 13 | TRBV11-2
SVEGGSSYERY | TRBJ2-7 | 11 | TRBV29-1
ASSAPGQVFTSGNTIY | TRBJ1-3 | 16 | TRBV11-2
ASSHLERSDTQY | TRBJ2-3 | 12 | TRBV5-1
ASSFYASGRETQY | TRBJ2-5 | 13 | TRBV12-3/TRBV12-4
AWWADTEAF | TRBJ1-1 | 9 | TRBV2
AIRGRLSYEQY | TRBJ2-7 | 11 | TRBV10-3
ASSLLGGASTDTQY | TRBJ2-3 | 14 | TRBV7-3
ASSSLKGNRDIYNEQF | TRBJ2-1 | 16 | TRBV7-8
ASSPAYEQY | TRBJ2-7 | 9 | TRBV25-1
ASSSPGTAQETQY | TRBJ2-5 | 13 | TRBV28
ASTWGTDTEAF | TRBJ1-1 | 11 | TRBV7-9
ASREPGQAAYEQY | TRBJ2-7 | 13 | TRBV2
ASSQERYEQY | TRBJ2-7 | 10 | TRBV3-1
ASSLDKGTQY | TRBJ2-3 | 10 | TRBV5-1
ATSNRGMNADTQY | TRBJ2-3 | 13 | TRBV24-1
ASRKLDNSYEQY | TRBJ2-7 | 12 | TRBV28
ASSLARLGTEQF | TRBJ2-1 | 12 | TRBV11-1
ASGRTGVYQETQY | TRBJ2-5 | 13 | TRBV5-1
ASSTGNTGELF | TRBJ2-2 | 11 | TRBV5-1
SARIRGPNAPYNEQF | TRBJ2-1 | 15 | TRBV20-1
ASSVGTSGFNEQF | TRBJ2-1 | 13 | TRBV5-8
ASSLWALAGIIGQF | TRBJ2-1 | 14 | TRBV28
SVDSPGQHGYT | TRBJ1-2 | 11 | TRBV29-1
ASSERDRGLSEETQY | TRBJ2-5 | 15 | TRBV6-1
ASSRGGQSSNEQF | TRBJ2-1 | 13 | TRBV18
ASSSDRNTEAF | TRBJ1-1 | 11 | TRBV7-2
ASSLERPGTGDEKLF | TRBJ1-4 | 15 | TRBV7-2
ASSPQRDYQETQY | TRBJ2-5 | 13 | TRBV7-9
SASKQGRTAEAF | TRBJ1-1 | 12 | TRBV20-1
ASSSYVAGDGYT | TRBJ1-2 | 12 | TRBV28
ASSLYLAGGPDTQY | TRBJ2-3 | 14 | TRBV5-6
ASSPGTLAYEQY | TRBJ2-7 | 12 | TRBV28
ASIGGGQGKGEQY | TRBJ2-7 | 13 | TRBV2
ASSPRTSGANTGELF | TRBJ2-2 | 15 | TRBV7-8
AISDPPGQLYEQY | TRBJ2-7 | 13 | TRBV10-3
ASSEQGLSNQPQH | TRBJ1-5 | 13 | TRBV2
ASSYITGSGYT | TRBJ1-2 | 11 | TRBV6-5